Listed here is a single TCR beta chain. It has no known antigen specificity. Qualities for individual bases were not recorded, and no much larger clone is one base off. This entry belongs to a study of OX40 agonist ivuxolimab in advanced cancers. General notes on the study: The costimulatory receptor OX40 (CD134) was targeted by ivuxolimab, a fully human IgG2 agonistic monoclonal antibody. Intravenous ivuxolimab was administered to patients every 2 weeks at six dose levels: 0.01, 0.1, 0.3, 1.5, 3 and 10 mg/kg. Of the approximately 54 dose-escalation patients, hepatocellular carcinoma was present in about 20, melanoma in roughly 15, renal cell carcinoma in 9 and head and neck cancer in 9. The dose-escalation cohort was over 70% male with a mean age of about 58 years, ranging from roughly 23 to 90. Prior anti-PD-1, anti-PD-L1 or anti-CTLA-4 therapy was permitted, and approximately 40% of dose-escalation patients had received checkpoint inhibitors. Partial responses were achieved by three dose-escalation patients, of whom one had hepatocellular carcinoma and two had cutaneous melanoma. The purpose of peripheral TCRbeta sequencing was to test whether ivuxolimab changed TCR sequence diversity and led to clonal T-cell expansion. The paper reports the monotherapy dose-escalation portion (N of about 52 patients) of the phase I ivuxolimab trial.

To sequence the TCRbeta CDR3 region, genomic DNA was isolated from the sorted cells. TCRbeta CDR3 regions were sequenced using the immunoSEQ Assay. TCRdb mirrors the immuneACCESS table, restricted to in-frame sequences. Some clones are absent from its copies; in checked studies, under half trace to an unresolved V gene, and the reason for the others is unknown. Counted in this sample were some 42,000 clones; 75% to 90% of them appeared once. In total, the top ten clones hold around 4.6% of the sample. The trial excluded patients who had a history of autoimmune disease or were on systemic immunosuppression. In every dose cohort, peripheral blood was drawn for TCR sequencing at baseline, cycle 4 day 1, and cycle 7 day 1. Samples were obtained from an open-label, multicenter, first-in-human phase I dose-escalation trial of ivuxolimab. Adults with locally advanced or metastatic melanoma, renal cell, hepatocellular, or head and neck squamous cell carcinoma were enrolled in the trial. Before TCR sequencing, CD4+ and CD8+ T cells were separately sorted from peripheral blood.

CDR1 LNHNV and CDR2 YYDKDF are derived from the germline V gene (reference sequence). Trimming removed 0 bases from V and 8 bases from J, leaving 10 bases between the germline ends. CDR3 length: 14 amino acids, cysteine to phenylalanine. The sequence is cut down to CDR3 DNA, 42 bases in frame from base 1. General findings and caveats noted by the study authors: Clonal expansion of both CD4+ and CD8+ blood T cells was observed from baseline to week 6 at doses 0.1 to 3.0 mg/kg. In partial responders in the 0.1-3.0 mg/kg groups, normalized peripheral clonal expansion was found to be among the lowest, especially among CD8+ T cells. Low levels of normalized T-cell clonal expansion were also seen in some patients who did not respond. The antigen specificity of the clonally expanded peripheral T cells was not determined. On average, CD8+ T cells showed more expanded clones than CD4+ T cells after ivuxolimab.

The sequence joins TRBV15 to TRBJ1-4; no D gene is confidently identified. The sample was CD4+ or CD8+ T cells sorted from blood, taken in a trial of the OX40 agonist ivuxolimab. The TCR comes from an adult with an advanced solid tumor such as melanoma, head and neck, liver or kidney cancer. The sequence in DNA is TGTGCCACCAGCAGAGATAGGGTGAGCGAAAAACTGTTTTTT. Its translation is CATSRDRVSEKLFF.